This T cell receptor (beta chain) was sequenced in a study of T cell repertoires in cytomegalovirus infection. A note on this clonotype: Its target is unknown.

TCRdb analysed the reads with MiXCR anew, one entry per CDR3 protein. The sample yields 70,000 or so distinct CDR3 sequences, around 30% seen once. This CDR3 region has 16 residues. The ends were cut back, 0 bases at V and 0 bases at J, with 9 bases in the middle. The germline gives CDR1 MGHRA, CDR2 YSYEKL. Specimen: CD8+ T cells from cultured PBMCs, collected from culture after CMV antigen stimulation. The origin of this receptor is a human donor in good health (CMV status not recorded). Some clones in this sample may be carry-over from other donors' samples. The chain uses TRBV4-1 and TRBJ1-3, with D hard to call. The CDR3 region is CASSQDPASSGNTIYF. DNA of the CDR3: TGCGCCAGCAGCCAAGATCCAGCATCCTCTGGAAACACCATATATTTT.